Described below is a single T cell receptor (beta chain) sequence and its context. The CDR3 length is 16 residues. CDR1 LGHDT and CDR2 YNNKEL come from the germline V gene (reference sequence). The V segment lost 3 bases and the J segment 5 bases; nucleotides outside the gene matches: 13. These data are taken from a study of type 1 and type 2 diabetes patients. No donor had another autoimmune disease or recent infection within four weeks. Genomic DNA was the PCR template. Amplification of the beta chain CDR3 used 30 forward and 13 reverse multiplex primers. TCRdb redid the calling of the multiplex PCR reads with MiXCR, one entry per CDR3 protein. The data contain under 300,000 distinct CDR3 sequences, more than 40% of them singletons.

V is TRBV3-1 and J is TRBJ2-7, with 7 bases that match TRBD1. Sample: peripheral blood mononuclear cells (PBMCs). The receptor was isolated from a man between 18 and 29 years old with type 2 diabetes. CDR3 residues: CASSQAHRGRGDEQYF. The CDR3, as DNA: TGTGCCAGCAGCCAGGCTCACAGGGGACGAGGGGACGAGCAGTACTTC.